This T cell receptor (beta chain) comes out of a study of T cell responses to AZD1222 COVID-19 vaccine. Findings and limits, study-wide: The study sampled repertoires only after the peak T cell response. Researchers report vaccine-associated CD4 TCRs spanning spike, with dominance at 160-218 and 743-854. Reports say nearly half of spike-specific TCRs go after unmutated variant regions. White British ancestry dominated among donors, who included more females, and clonal diversity was possibly underestimated.

V was pared by 5 bases and J by 7 bases, with 15 bases between. The CDR3 consists of 13 residues. In germline, CDR1 is KGHSH, CDR2 LQKENI. Worth noting for this clone: The target antigen is unknown.

Generated by immunoSEQ multiplex PCR, the TCRdb table keeps only in-frame clones and is missing some. Of about 100,000 clones listed, 88% are singletons. This specimen consisted of peripheral blood, obtained on day 0 of AZD1222 vaccination. The TCR comes from an adult in good health. The V gene is TRBV18, the J gene TRBJ2-7, with a possible D match to TRBD1 (6 bases). The CDR3 protein is CASSDSRGREQYF. CDR3 bases: TGTGCCAGCTCAGACAGCAGGGGCCGGGAGCAGTACTTC.